The source of this T cell receptor (beta chain) is a study of shared clonotypes between healthy human individuals. The study, taken as a whole, reports: Generation probability values for non-shared clonotypes were lower than those for clonotypes shared by all four donors.

CD4+ cell separation produced CD45RA+ naive and CD45RA-negative memory subsets. Details on this clone: Antigen specificity is unknown. Other nucleotide sequences in the sample specify the same CDR3.

The test was conducted at deep level. How the authors handled the data: Junction-only immunoSEQ data arrived without quality scores, meaning filtering differed. Measured with immunoSEQ multiplex PCR; TCRdb has only the in-frame clones, and not every one. V and J calls and clone size follow that table, whereas D and trimming were derived from the DNA. The sample has around 2.5 million clones; 90% to 95% are singletons. This CDR3 has 13 amino acids. V dropped 1 base and J dropped 1 base, with 2 bases sitting between them. Germline values: CDR1 SNHLY, CDR2 FYNNEI. The sequence came from a young man in good health. Some clones in this sample may be carry-over from other donors' samples. The sequenced sample was naive CD4+ T cells from PBMCs. The subset: CD45RA+ positively selected. The rearrangement uses TRBV2 and TRBJ1-5; D is ambiguous. The CDR3 sequence: CASSEGSNQPQHF. The CDR3 nucleotides read TGTGCCAGCAGTGAAGGGAGCAATCAGCCCCAGCATTTT.